The clone carrying this T cell receptor beta chain was seen only a few times. Its specificity is not known. This sample includes further DNA sequences coding for the same CDR3. Isolated RNA was reverse transcribed in full, so expressed TCRB transcripts were sequenced. Clones were read by immunoSEQ multiplex PCR, and TCRdb kept only the in-frame ones, dropping some. The table lists 640,000 or so clones, over 13% of them singletons, with less than 0.04% in the top ten. The sample is drawn from a study of beta chain features in type 1 diabetes. Study outcomes and limitations: Patients and controls would share equally any PCR tilt toward shorter templates. Reduced insertions and increased deletions marked VDJ junctions in type 1 diabetes patients. High-TCR-expressing cells could be over-represented by cDNA sequencing. Significant though moderate, a shortening of TCRB CDR3s appeared in all four CD4+ subsets of Type 1 diabetes patients.

A CD45RO/CCR7/CD25/CD127/CD95/CD27 panel sorted naive, central memory, regulatory and stem cell-like memory CD4+ cells. V lost 0 bases and J 2 bases, leaving 8 bases between the germline ends. Germline CDR1 reads LNHNV; CDR2 reads YYDKDF (reference sequence). There are 14 residues in the CDR3. This chain links TRBV15 with TRBJ2-7; D is possibly TRBD1 (5 bases). This receptor was taken from a man aged 18 to 29 with type 1 diabetes. Sequences were obtained from naive CD4+ T cells from blood. The CDR3 loop reads CATSRDRGPYEQYF. In nucleotides, the CDR3 is TGTGCCACCAGCAGAGATAGGGGCCCCTACGAGCAGTACTTC.